The 30 T cell receptor beta chains in this list originate from one sample, sequenced in a study of shared clonotypes between healthy human individuals. TCRdb's table, derived via immunoSEQ multiplex PCR, lists solely in-frame clones and lacks some. This table has about a million clones, 75% appearing once. The specimen was memory CD4+ T cells sorted from blood. Subset defined: CD45RA-negative fraction. The receptor source for this set is a man between 18 and 35 years old in good health.

V is TRBV5-1 and J is TRBJ2-1, with 11 bases that match TRBD2. CDR3 length: 15 residues. Germline V CDR1 and CDR2: SGHRS, YFSETQ. V lost 1 base to trimming and J lost 8 bases; unmatched junction nucleotides: 5. The CDR3 DNA is TGCGCCAGCAGCTTGTTGGTAGCGGGGGGGCATGAGCAGTTCTTC. Its translation: CASSLLVAGGHEQFF.

The V and J genes are TRBV5-1 and TRBJ1-2, with TRBD1 matching over 9 bases. Germline V gene sequence: CDR1 SGHRS, CDR2 YFSETQ. This CDR3 region has 14 residues. The V segment lost 4 bases and the J segment 6 bases; nucleotides outside the gene matches: 7. This chain's CDR3 is CASSVQGASDGYTF. In nucleotides, the CDR3 is TGCGCCAGCAGCGTACAGGGGGCGAGTGATGGCTACACCTTC.

The genes are TRBV11-2 and TRBJ2-7; a possible D gene is TRBD1 (6 bases). Germline-derived CDR1 and CDR2 are SGHAT and FQNNGV. Trimming cost V 5 bases and J 0 bases, with 20 bases left between them. The CDR3 consists of 17 residues. CDR3 DNA sequence: TGTGCCAGCAGCGCGCTACAGGGTTCCCGTCTCTCCTACGAGCAGTACTTC. It yields the protein CASSALQGSRLSYEQYF. Variable domain in full (rest from reference TRBV11-2 and TRBJ2-7): EAGVAQSPRYKIIEKRQSVAFWCNPISGHATLYWYQQILGQGPKLLIQFQNNGVVDDSQLPKDRFSAERLKGVDSTLKIQPAKLEDSAVYLCASSALQGSRLSYEQYFGPGTRLTVT.

This clone was seen a few times. Other DNA sequences in the sample encode the same CDR3. The chain joins TRBV7-2 to TRBJ1-3, with D hard to call. The CDR3 loop spans 13 amino acids. Germline-derived CDR1 and CDR2 are SGHTA and FQGNSA. V lost 1 base to trimming and J lost 4 bases, with 5 bases between them. In nucleotides, the CDR3 is TGTGCCAGCAGCTTAGGGTTAGGAAACACCATATATTTT. Translating gives CASSLGLGNTIYF.

CDR3: CASSTGNSGNTIYF. CDR3 DNA sequence: TGTGCCAGCTCAACAGGGAACTCTGGAAACACCATATATTTT. The J gene is TRBJ1-3, the V gene TRBV18, with TRBD1 as a possible D gene (6 bases). Trimming cost V 5 bases and J 0 bases, with 8 bases left between them. The CDR3 has 14 residues. Germline V gives CDR1 KGHSH, CDR2 LQKENI.

V and J are TRBV15 and TRBJ2-7; 11 bases line up with TRBD1. From germline, CDR1 is LNHNV and CDR2 YYDKDF (reference sequence). The CDR3 sequence is 14 residues long. Trimming took 8 bases from V and 7 from J; bases not matched to a gene: 10. CDR3 nucleotides: TGTGCCACCGCCAGGGACAGGGGGAGTAAAGAGCAGTACTTC. This codes for CATARDRGSKEQYF.

This chain connects TRBV28 to TRBJ2-7; 7 nucleotides line up with TRBD1. Germline CDR1 is MDHEN and CDR2 is SYDVKM. Trimming cost V 8 bases and J 9 bases; bases outside gene matches: 13. The length of the CDR3 is 13 residues. The CDR3 loop reads CASYSRDSNRQYF. The CDR3 DNA is TGTGCCAGCTATTCCCGGGACAGTAACAGGCAGTACTTC.

CDR3 protein: CASSPREDSNTEAFF. In DNA, the CDR3 is TGTGCCAGCTCACCACGCGAGGACTCGAACACTGAAGCTTTCTTT. The chain has TRBV18 and TRBJ1-1; D is unresolved. The germline CDR1 and CDR2 sequences are KGHSH and LQKENI. The CDR3 length is 15 residues. With 1 base removed from V and 1 base from J, the gap between germline ends came to 10 bases.

The V and J genes are TRBV29-1 and TRBJ2-7, with D maybe TRBD1 (5 bases). Per the germline V gene, CDR1 is SQVTM and CDR2 is ANQGSEA. This CDR3 is built from 13 residues. Between the trimmed V and J ends, which lost 7 bases and 5 bases, there was a span of 18 bases. The DNA for the CDR3 is TGCAGCGCCTCTCGACAGCGTGGTGACGAGCAGTACTTC. Translating gives CSASRQRGDEQYF.

The table lists this clone with a count of one. J is TRBJ1-1 and V is TRBV7-9; 8 nucleotides align to TRBD1. Germline loops: CDR1 SEHNR, CDR2 FQNEAQ (reference sequence). Trimming cost V 1 base and J 4 bases; bases outside gene matches: 2. CDR3 size: 14 residues. The CDR3 region is CASSLETGGTEAFF. The CDR3 DNA reads TGTGCCAGCAGCTTAGAAACAGGGGGCACTGAAGCTTTCTTT.

J is TRBJ2-7 and V is TRBV18; TRBD1 agrees at 9 bases. Germline lookup yields CDR1 KGHSH and CDR2 LQKENI. This CDR3 is 14 amino acids long. V dropped 6 bases and J dropped 3; count of bases not matched to a gene: 6. CDR3 region: CASSSPGQGYEQYF. DNA for the CDR3: TGTGCCAGCTCTTCGCCGGGACAGGGCTACGAGCAGTACTTC.

This clone was seen only a few times. The rearrangement links TRBV10-2 to TRBJ2-2; D perhaps matches TRBD2 (5 bases). Trimming removed 7 bases from V and 4 bases from J, with 19 bases in between. CDR3 length: 16 amino acids. Germline-derived CDR1 and CDR2 are WSHSY and SAAADI. CDR3 sequence reads: CASITGRLARTGELFF. The DNA for the CDR3 is TGCGCCAGCATAACGGGTCGGCTAGCCCGCACCGGGGAGCTGTTTTTT.

The V call is TRBV7-2, the J call TRBJ2-7; D call uncertain. Deletions cut 5 bases from V and 3 bases from J, with 14 bases between. Germline V gene data show CDR1 as SGHTA and CDR2 as FQGNSA. This CDR3 comprises 14 residues. The CDR3 nucleotides read TGTGCCAGCAGCACGGTAGGCTTTGGCTACGAGCAGTACTTC. Protein sequence: CASSTVGFGYEQYF.

This clone showed up just a few times. The chain carries TRBV29-1 and TRBJ2-2; no firm D call. The germline gives CDR1 SQVTM, CDR2 ANQGSEA. This CDR3 contains 12 residues. The ends were cut back, 8 bases at V and 4 bases at J, with 11 bases in the middle. CDR3 in amino acids: CSIFRTTGELFF. The CDR3 DNA follows: TGCAGCATCTTCCGTACCACCGGGGAGCTGTTTTTT.

The chain uses TRBV7-6 and TRBJ2-2; D assignment may be TRBD1 or TRBD2 (6 bases each). The V and J ends lost 1 base and 4 bases respectively, with 16 bases between them. Germline lookup yields CDR1 SGHVS and CDR2 FNYEAQ. This CDR3 has 17 amino acids. CDR3: CASSLVASGAGTGELFF. CDR3 in DNA: TGTGCCAGCAGCTTAGTGGCCTCGGGGGCCGGCACCGGGGAGCTGTTTTTT.

The CDR3 DNA reads as TGCGCCAGCAGCTTTAGGGGGCAAACCACCCAAGAGACCCAGTACTTC. As protein: CASSFRGQTTQETQYF. This sequence joins TRBV5-1 and TRBJ2-5; 7 bases match TRBD1. The CDR3 has 16 amino acids. CDR1 SGHRS and CDR2 YFSETQ come from the germline V gene. J was trimmed by 1 base and V by 2 bases; bases with no gene match: 8.

This chain uses TRBV30 with TRBJ2-7; D is unresolved. Germline-derived CDR1 and CDR2 are GTSNPN and SVGIG (reference sequence). V was trimmed by 2 bases and J by 3 bases, leaving 11 bases between them. The CDR3 spans 13 residues. The chain's CDR3 is CAWSPPLGYEQYF. CDR3 bases: TGTGCCTGGAGTCCTCCTTTAGGCTACGAGCAGTACTTC.

The chain joins TRBV19 to TRBJ2-2, with 10 bases that match TRBD2. This CDR3 spans 15 amino acids. V gave up 1 base and J gave up 6 bases; unmatched junction bases: 2. CDR1 and CDR2 from the germline V gene are LNHDA and SQIVND (reference sequence). In DNA, the CDR3 is TGTGCCAGTAGTATAGCTAGCGGGAGTGCCGGGGAGCTGTTTTTT. Translating it yields CASSIASGSAGELFF.

This clone showed up just a few times. CDR3 nucleotide sequence: TGCGCCAGCAGCCAAGGGGGACAGGGAAACACCATATATTTT. It specifies CASSQGGQGNTIYF. The rearrangement links TRBV4-3 to TRBJ1-3; 7 bases match TRBD1. The CDR3 is 14 amino acids. Germline lookup yields CDR1 LGHNA and CDR2 YSLEER. Germline trimming cut 1 base from V and 4 bases from J; bases unmatched to any gene: 1.

The V call is TRBV6-1, the J call TRBJ1-1, with D maybe TRBD1 (5 bases). Trimming shortened V by 2 bases and J by 4 bases, and 20 bases separated the two germline ends. This CDR3 is 17 amino acids long. Germline lookup yields CDR1 MNHNS and CDR2 SASEGT. The CDR3 bases are TGTGCCAGCAGTGAATTTCGCGGTCCGGGGGGTTGCACTGAAGCTTTCTTT. This codes for CASSEFRGPGGCTEAFF.

This clone turned up a few times. V gene TRBV12-1 combines with J gene TRBJ1-1; TRBD1 reflects the table's D call only, with no check against the DNA. TRBV12-1 is described as a pseudogene. CDR3 length: 13 amino acids. The CDR3 DNA reads TGTGCCAGCAGCCTACAGGTGAACACTGAAGCTTTCTTT. Its translation is CASSLQVNTEAFF.

This clone turned up a few times. The V call is TRBV10-3, the J call TRBJ2-1; 7 bases are shared with TRBD1. This CDR3 contains 13 residues. Germline lookup yields CDR1 ENHRY and CDR2 SYGVKD. J lost 7 bases, V lost 5 bases, and 5 bases had no gene match. The CDR3 region has the DNA TGTGCCATCAGTCCGGGACAGACGAATGAGCAGTTCTTC. Translating gives CAISPGQTNEQFF.

The V gene is TRBV2, the J gene TRBJ2-5, with unresolved D. Deletions cut 4 bases from V and 2 bases from J, with 8 bases between. Looked up from germline, CDR1 is SNHLY and CDR2 is FYNNEI. CDR3 length: 13 residues. The CDR3: CASSVKRQETQYF. DNA of the CDR3: TGTGCCAGCAGTGTTAAACGTCAAGAGACCCAGTACTTC.

J is TRBJ1-1 and V is TRBV25-1, with D hard to call. The CDR3 runs to 18 residues. Per the germline V gene, CDR1 is MGHDK and CDR2 is SYGVNS. V lost 3 bases and J 6 bases, leaving 26 bases between the germline ends. CDR3 bases: TGTGCCAGCAGTGACCGGAGGACTGACGGCTCTCTGTTAGCTGAAGCTTTCTTT. Its protein is CASSDRRTDGSLLAEAFF.

This clone was recorded once. The chain links TRBV6-1 to TRBJ1-2, with D possibly TRBD1 on 5 matching bases. This CDR3 spans 16 amino acids. V was trimmed by 4 bases and J by 7 bases, leaving 22 bases between them. Germline-derived CDR1 and CDR2 are MNHNS and SASEGT. CDR3 region: CASSAQKSLGTSGYTF. CDR3 sequence (DNA): TGTGCCAGCAGTGCCCAAAAGAGCCTCGGGACGAGTGGCTACACCTTC.

The chain uses TRBV9 and TRBJ1-3, with D possibly matching TRBD1 (5 bases). V lost 0 bases and J lost 0, with 13 bases in between. CDR3 length equals 17 residues. The germline V gene encodes CDR1 SGDLS and CDR2 YYNGEE. The CDR3 DNA reads TGTGCCAGCAGCGTAGGGGGGTCAGCCTACTCTGGAAACACCATATATTTT. Protein: CASSVGGSAYSGNTIYF. Full variable domain (missing parts from reference TRBV9 and TRBJ1-3): DSGVTQTPKHLITATGQRVTLRCSPRSGDLSVYWYQQSLDQGLQFLIQYYNGEERAKGNILERFSAQQFPDLHSELNLSSLELGDSALYFCASSVGGSAYSGNTIYFGEGSWLTVV.

The chain carries TRBV28 and TRBJ1-2, with 8 bases that match TRBD1. The CDR3 contains 15 residues. The V gene's germline CDR1 is MDHEN and CDR2 SYDVKM. V trimming: 3 bases; J trimming: 4 bases; junction bases outside the gene matches: 7. The CDR3 spells CASSFLGTGPYGYTF. The CDR3 DNA reads TGTGCCAGCAGTTTTCTGGGGACAGGCCCCTATGGCTACACCTTC.

This clone was observed a handful of times. This sequence joins TRBV19 and TRBJ1-2, with a weak D call TRBD1 (6 bases). Germline V lookup: CDR1 LNHDA, CDR2 SQIVND (reference sequence). With 5 bases removed from V and 6 bases from J, the gap between germline ends came to 16 bases. This CDR3 has 14 amino acids. CDR3 sequence (DNA): TGTGCCAGTAGTTCTCGGGGGGCGATGAATGGCTACACCTTC. As protein: CASSSRGAMNGYTF.

This chain joins TRBV9 and TRBJ1-2; a weak D match, TRBD1 (6 bases). The V gene's germline CDR1 is SGDLS and CDR2 YYNGEE. This CDR3 contains 15 residues. Trimming removed 0 bases from V and 3 bases from J, with 12 bases in between. This CDR3 is CASSVGAGADYGYTF. For the CDR3, the DNA is TGTGCCAGCAGCGTAGGAGCAGGGGCTGACTATGGCTACACCTTC.

This clone was counted between two and nine times. The chain has TRBV5-6 and TRBJ1-2; TRBD1 aligns across 8 bases. In germline, CDR1 is SGHDT, CDR2 YYEEEE. J was trimmed by 3 bases and V by 9 bases; bases with no gene match: 7. The CDR3 has 13 residues. The CDR3 DNA is TGTGCCACCGCGGACAGGGCCGACTATGGCTACACCTTC. Translating it yields CATADRADYGYTF.